The T cell receptor beta chain under discussion was sequenced for a study of long-term antiretroviral therapy in people with HIV. Trimming removed 7 bases at V and 6 bases at J, with 13 bases between. In germline, CDR1 is MNHEY, CDR2 SVGAGI. CDR3 length: 13 residues. Study results and limitations: Nothing was known about ART adherence, viral resistance or changes in therapy.

Running of the v3.0 immunoSEQ assay took place at survey level. Sequencing used immunoSEQ multiplex PCR; TCRdb keeps in-frame clones, though not all of them. Of approximately 15,000 clones in the sample, roughly 77% were seen once. To note about this clone: As yet, its antigen is unknown.

This chain links TRBV6-5 with TRBJ2-1; D remains ambiguous. This sequence originates from a man aged 18 to 30 with HIV. The sequenced sample was unsorted PBMCs, obtained 0.3 years after starting antiretroviral therapy. The CDR3 reads CASMGTSGNEQFF. CDR3 DNA: TGTGCCAGCATGGGCACATCGGGCAATGAGCAGTTCTTC.